The sequence of this T cell receptor (beta chain) was determined in a study of cytomegalovirus exposure and HLA in healthy donors. Overall study results and limits: CMV serostatus was the only immune exposure information that was available.

Amplification used 60 Vbeta primers and 13 Jbeta primers. The protocol was immunoSEQ multiplex PCR, while the TCRdb copy is restricted to in-frame clones and leaves out a portion. Here the sample spans some 200,000 clones, about 77% being singletons. The CDR3 spans 13 residues. Germline CDR1 and CDR2: MGHDK and SYGVNS. The V end lost 8 bases, the J end lost 2 bases, and 12 bases lay between the germline ends. Turning to this clone: Its cognate antigen is unknown.

This chain connects TRBV25-1 to TRBJ2-5; the D gene is possibly TRBD1 (5 bases). The specimen was PBMCs. This clonotype was obtained from a female donor in good health and CMV-seronegative. CDR3 coding DNA: TGTGCCAGCGCCGGGCAGGGACAAGAGACCCAGTACTTC. Its protein product is CASAGQGQETQYF. Combining the CDR3 with reference TRBV25-1 and TRBJ2-5 gives the whole variable domain EADIYQTPRYLVIGTGKKITLECSQTMGHDKMYWYQQDPGMELHLIHYSYGVNSTEKGDLSSESTVSRIRTEHFPLTLESARPSHTSQYLCASAGQGQETQYFGPGTRLLVL.